A selection of T cell receptor beta chains follows, all from one sample in a study of CD8+CD57+ T cells in acquired aplastic anemia. TCRdb recomputed calls from the reads with MiXCR, one row per CDR3 protein. The sample includes 150,000 to 200,000 distinct CDR3 sequences, 70% to 75% of them seen just once. Sequenced material: sorted CD4+, CD8+, or CD8+CD57+ T cells (not recorded which) from PBMCs. Receptors were obtained from a human donor with aplastic anemia. Each CDR3 is given with its conserved first and last residue. A D gene is named only where the DNA matches it firmly. Size tells how often a clone was seen (once, few, many) or the class of an expanded clone, and some rows leave it out.

clone size: .; D gene: TRBD1; V gene: TRBV7-8; J gene: TRBJ1-2; CDR3 DNA: TGTGCCACTGACAGGGCGGGGAATGGCTACACCTTC; CDR3 protein: CATDRAGNGYTF
clone size: .; D gene: TRBD1; V gene: TRBV7-9; J gene: TRBJ2-7; CDR3 DNA: TGTGCCAGCAGCTCAGGACAGGGGTGGATCTACGAGCAGTACTTC; CDR3 protein: CASSSGQGWIYEQYF
clone size: .; D gene: .; V gene: TRBV4-1; J gene: TRBJ2-3; CDR3 DNA: TGCGCCAGCAGCCAAGATTTAGTGGGCGCGACAGATACGCAGTATTTT; CDR3 protein: CASSQDLVGATDTQYF
clone size: .; D gene: TRBD2; V gene: TRBV6-4; J gene: TRBJ2-2; CDR3 DNA: TGTGCCAGCAGCAGACTAGCGGGAGGGGAGCTGTTTTTT; CDR3 protein: CASSRLAGGELFF
clone size: .; D gene: .; V gene: TRBV3-1; J gene: TRBJ2-5; CDR3 DNA: TGTGCCAGCAGCCAAGTAGGGGCCAAGGAGACCCAGTACTTC; CDR3 protein: CASSQVGAKETQYF
clone size: .; D gene: .; V gene: TRBV19; J gene: TRBJ1-2; CDR3 DNA: TGTGCCAGTAAACCGGGGAAAAACTATGGCTACACCTTC; CDR3 protein: CASKPGKNYGYTF
clone size: few; D gene: TRBD2; V gene: TRBV25-1; J gene: TRBJ2-3; CDR3 DNA: TGTGCCAGCAGTGCTAGCGGGGATACAGATACGCAGTATTTT; CDR3 protein: CASSASGDTDTQYF
clone size: few; D gene: .; V gene: TRBV29-1; J gene: TRBJ1-1; CDR3 DNA: TGCAGCGTTGAAAGGGCAGCGAGCGAAGCTTTCTTT; CDR3 protein: CSVERAASEAFF
clone size: .; D gene: TRBD1; V gene: TRBV7-9; J gene: TRBJ1-2; CDR3 DNA: TGTGCCAGCAGCCCTCCCGACAGGGCCTCCGGTGGCTACACCTTC; CDR3 protein: CASSPPDRASGGYTF
clone size: .; D gene: .; V gene: TRBV15; J gene: TRBJ2-7; CDR3 DNA: TGTGCCACCAGCAGGGGACCGGGCCCCGGAGAATCCGAGCAGTACTTC; CDR3 protein: CATSRGPGPGESEQYF
clone size: .; D gene: TRBD1; V gene: TRBV6-5; J gene: TRBJ2-3; CDR3 DNA: TGTGCCAGCAGTTGGACAGGGGGCGCAGATGCGCAGTATTTT; CDR3 protein: CASSWTGGADAQYF
clone size: once; D gene: .; V gene: TRBV29-1; J gene: TRBJ2-2; CDR3 DNA: TGCAGCTACCAAGTAGGGCCTACGAACACCGGGGAGCTGTTTTTT; CDR3 protein: CSYQVGPTNTGELFF
clone size: .; D gene: .; V gene: TRBV7-9; J gene: TRBJ2-1; CDR3 DNA: TGTGCCAGCAGCTTACACAAACCGGGGTCATTCTTC; CDR3 protein: CASSLHKPGSFF
clone size: .; D gene: .; V gene: TRBV6-4; J gene: TRBJ2-3; CDR3 DNA: TGTGCCAGCAGTGAATCAGCTAGCACAGATACGCAGTATTTT; CDR3 protein: CASSESASTDTQYF
clone size: .; D gene: .; V gene: TRBV7-3; J gene: TRBJ1-1; CDR3 DNA: TGTGCCAGCAGCTTAAAATCGGGGTCGAACACTGAAGCTTTCTTT; CDR3 protein: CASSLKSGSNTEAFF
clone size: .; D gene: TRBD1; V gene: TRBV10-3; J gene: TRBJ2-6; CDR3 DNA: TGTGCCATCAGTGCTAGCGGACAGGGGGGCTCTGGGGCCAACGTCCTGACTTTC; CDR3 protein: CAISASGQGGSGANVLTF
clone size: .; D gene: TRBD1; V gene: TRBV20-1; J gene: TRBJ2-7; CDR3 DNA: TGCAGTGCTAGGGCCTCGGGACAGAAGTACTACGAGCAGTACTTC; CDR3 protein: CSARASGQKYYEQYF
clone size: .; D gene: .; V gene: TRBV6-4; J gene: TRBJ1-5; CDR3 DNA: TGTGCCAGCAGTGACGATCCGTCTGGCAATCAGCCCCAGCATTTT; CDR3 protein: CASSDDPSGNQPQHF
clone size: .; D gene: .; V gene: TRBV20-1; J gene: TRBJ2-3; CDR3 DNA: TGCAGTGCTAATAAGGGACAAGGAGCAGATACGCAGTATTTT; CDR3 protein: CSANKGQGADTQYF
clone size: .; D gene: .; V gene: TRBV7-2; J gene: TRBJ2-1; CDR3 DNA: TGTGCCAGCAGCTTAATCAATGAGCAGTTCTTC; CDR3 protein: CASSLINEQFF
clone size: many; D gene: TRBD1; V gene: TRBV7-6; J gene: TRBJ2-2; CDR3 DNA: TGTGCCAGCAGCTTAGTAGGAGAAGGACAGGGGCCTTCCGGGGAGCTGTTTTTT; CDR3 protein: CASSLVGEGQGPSGELFF
clone size: once; D gene: .; V gene: TRBV29-1; J gene: TRBJ1-1; CDR3 DNA: TGCAGCGTGGAAGGACAGACGAACACTGAAGCTTTCTTT; CDR3 protein: CSVEGQTNTEAFF
clone size: .; D gene: .; V gene: TRBV24-1; J gene: TRBJ2-5; CDR3 DNA: TGTGCCACCAGTGATTTATGGGAGACCCAGTACTTC; CDR3 protein: CATSDLWETQYF
clone size: few; D gene: TRBD2; V gene: TRBV20-1; J gene: TRBJ2-5; CDR3 DNA: TGCAGTGCATCGACTAGCGGGGGGAGAGAGACCCAGTACTTC; CDR3 protein: CSASTSGGRETQYF
clone size: few; D gene: .; V gene: TRBV20-1; J gene: TRBJ2-7; CDR3 DNA: TGCAGTGCTATTCTGGGCTACGAGCAGTACTTC; CDR3 protein: CSAILGYEQYF
clone size: once; D gene: .; V gene: TRBV7-9; J gene: TRBJ2-1; CDR3 DNA: TGTGCCAGCAGCTTACGGTCGAGGGGCTCATTGCAGTTCTTC; CDR3 protein: CASSLRSRGSLQFF
clone size: .; D gene: .; V gene: TRBV19; J gene: TRBJ1-6; CDR3 DNA: TGTGCCAGTAGTGCAGGGTTCGCCTATAATTCACCCCTCCACTTT; CDR3 protein: CASSAGFAYNSPLHF
clone size: .; D gene: TRBD2; V gene: TRBV7-3; J gene: TRBJ2-5; CDR3 DNA: TGTGCCAGCAGCTTAGGAGGGACTACCCAAGAGACCCAGTACTTC; CDR3 protein: CASSLGGTTQETQYF
clone size: .; D gene: .; V gene: TRBV7-9; J gene: TRBJ1-4; CDR3 DNA: TGTGCCAGCAGCCTCACCAGGGATCCGTCAGAAAAACTGTTTTTT; CDR3 protein: CASSLTRDPSEKLFF